This T cell receptor beta chain was recovered during a study of response to subunit inactivated influenza vaccine. Study results and caveats: The authors proposed limited new T cell recruitment per seasonal influenza vaccination.

Concerning this clonotype: Its antigen remains unknown.

Germline assignment: CDR1 LNHDA and CDR2 SQIVND (reference sequence). The ends were cut back, 2 bases at V and 1 base at J, with 8 bases in the middle. The CDR3 length is 14 residues. One entry per CDR3 protein, called by TCRdb with MiXCR from the RT-PCR reads. The sample has about 540,000 distinct CDR3 sequences; around a quarter are singletons. This sample was shared with a second study, whose subject was T cells expressing NK-cell markers. According to that study: Libraries used 5'RACE template switching adding universal primer site and UMIs. TCR beta repertoires came from sorted CD3+CD56+NKG2C+, CD3+CD56+NKG2C- and CD3+CD56-NKG2C+ T cells. Several experiments employed an anti-gamma-delta TCR antibody to confine sorting to alpha-beta TCR T cells. Each of 6 or 7 donors carried dominant NKG2C+ clonotypes accounting for about 1.0-8% of CD8+ T cells.

The TCR was taken from a man between 50 and 59 years old who received an inactivated influenza vaccine. Material: CD4+ T cells sorted from PBMCs, obtained 11 to 12 days after vaccination. The chain recombines TRBV19 with TRBJ1-1; D unresolved. Here the CDR3 reads CASSIPTANTEAFF. The CDR3, as DNA: TGTGCCAGTAGTATACCGACGGCGAACACTGAAGCTTTCTTT. Full variable domain (outside the CDR3, taken from reference TRBV19 and TRBJ1-1): DGGITQSPKYLFRKEGQNVTLSCEQNLNHDAMYWYRQDPGQGLRLIYYSQIVNDFQKGDIAEGYSVSREKKESFPLTVTSAQKNPTAFYLCASSIPTANTEAFFGQGTRLTVV.